This T cell receptor (beta chain) stems from a study of cytomegalovirus exposure and HLA in healthy donors. As for the study in general: From donors who were HLA-typed, an early data release held around 80 million unique TCRs.

The study's findings and limits: Associated with cytomegalovirus, according to the listing, were 150 to 200 TCR beta chains. Analyzed later, association rates of TCRs varied across HLA loci, with DRB1 most and HLA-C fewest. In an earlier analysis, in 587 donors, most V segments appeared productive either ~87% or ~30% of the time.

On this clone itself: The target antigen is unknown.

The PCR contained 60 Vbeta and 13 Jbeta primers. Here immunoSEQ multiplex PCR was the method, and the copy in TCRdb shows in-frame clones only, minus some. The sample gives more than 35,000 clones, about 53% of which show up once; 6.2% is in the top ten. The source of this sequence is a woman in her thirties or forties in good health and CMV-seropositive. What was sequenced was PBMCs.

The CDR3 here is CASSSFAGHQETQYF. The CDR3 DNA sequence: TGTGCCAGCAGCTCCTTTGCGGGGCACCAAGAGACCCAGTACTTC. The chain has TRBV7-6 and TRBJ2-5, with D perhaps TRBD2 (6 bases). V was cut by 4 bases and J by 0 bases, with 12 bases left in between. There are 15 residues in the CDR3. Germline-derived CDR1 and CDR2 are SGHVS and FNYEAQ.